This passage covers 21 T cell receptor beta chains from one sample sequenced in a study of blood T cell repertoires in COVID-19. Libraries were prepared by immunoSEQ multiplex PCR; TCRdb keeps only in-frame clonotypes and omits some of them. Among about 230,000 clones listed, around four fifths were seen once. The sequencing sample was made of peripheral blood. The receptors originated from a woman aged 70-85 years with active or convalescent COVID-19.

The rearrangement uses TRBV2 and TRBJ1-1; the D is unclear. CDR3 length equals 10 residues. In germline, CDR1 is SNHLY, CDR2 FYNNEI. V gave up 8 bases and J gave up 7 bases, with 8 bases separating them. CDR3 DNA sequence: TGTGCCAGCGCGGCCAGTGAAGCTTTCTTT. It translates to CASAASEAFF.

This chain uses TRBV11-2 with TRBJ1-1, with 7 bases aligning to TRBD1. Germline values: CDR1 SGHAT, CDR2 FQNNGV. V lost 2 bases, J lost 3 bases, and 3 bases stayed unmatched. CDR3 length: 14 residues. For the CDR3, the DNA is TGTGCCAGCAGCTTACGACAGGGAGACACTGAAGCTTTCTTT. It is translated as CASSLRQGDTEAFF.

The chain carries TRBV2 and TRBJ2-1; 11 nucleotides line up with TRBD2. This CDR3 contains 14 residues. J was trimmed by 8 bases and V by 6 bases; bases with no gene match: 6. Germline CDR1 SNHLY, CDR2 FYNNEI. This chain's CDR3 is CASRETSGTDEQFF. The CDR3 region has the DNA TGTGCCAGCAGGGAGACTAGCGGGACCGATGAGCAGTTCTTC. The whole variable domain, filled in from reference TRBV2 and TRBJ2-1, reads EPEVTQTPSHQVTQMGQEVILRCVPISNHLYFYWYRQILGQKVEFLVSFYNNEISEKSEIFDDQFSVERPDGSNFTLKIRSTKLEDSAMYFCASRETSGTDEQFFGPGTRLTVL.

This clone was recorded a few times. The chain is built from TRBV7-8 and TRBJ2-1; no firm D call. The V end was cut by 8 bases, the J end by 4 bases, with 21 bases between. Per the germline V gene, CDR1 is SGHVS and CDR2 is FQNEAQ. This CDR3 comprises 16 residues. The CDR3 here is CASGASSGISYNEQFF. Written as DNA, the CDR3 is TGTGCCAGCGGTGCCTCGTCGGGTATTTCTTACAATGAGCAGTTCTTC. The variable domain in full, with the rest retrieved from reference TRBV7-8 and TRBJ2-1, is GAGVSQSPRYKVAKRGQDVALRCDPISGHVSLFWYQQALGQGPEFLTYFQNEAQLDKSGLPSDRFFAERPEGSVSTLKIQRTQQEDSAVYLCASGASSGISYNEQFFGPGTRLTVL.

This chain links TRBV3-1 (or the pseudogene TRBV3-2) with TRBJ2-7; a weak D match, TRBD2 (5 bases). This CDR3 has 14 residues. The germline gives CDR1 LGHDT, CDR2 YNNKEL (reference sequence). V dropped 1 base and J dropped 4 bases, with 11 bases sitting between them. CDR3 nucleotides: TGTGCCAGCAGCCAAGGAGGAGGACGGTACGAGCAGTACTTC. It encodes CASSQGGGRYEQYF.

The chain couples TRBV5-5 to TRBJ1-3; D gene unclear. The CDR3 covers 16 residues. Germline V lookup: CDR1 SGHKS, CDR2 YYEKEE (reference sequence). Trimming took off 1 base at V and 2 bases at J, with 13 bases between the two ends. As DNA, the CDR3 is TGTGCCAGCAGCTTGAACGCCTGGCCCCCTGGAAACACCATATATTTT. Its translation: CASSLNAWPPGNTIYF.

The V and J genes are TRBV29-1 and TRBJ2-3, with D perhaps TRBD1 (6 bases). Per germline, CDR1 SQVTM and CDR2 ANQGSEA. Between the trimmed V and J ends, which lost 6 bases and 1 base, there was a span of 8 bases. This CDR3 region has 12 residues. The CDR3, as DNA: TGCAGCGTAGGGGGAGGCACAGATACGCAGTATTTT. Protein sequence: CSVGGGTDTQYF.

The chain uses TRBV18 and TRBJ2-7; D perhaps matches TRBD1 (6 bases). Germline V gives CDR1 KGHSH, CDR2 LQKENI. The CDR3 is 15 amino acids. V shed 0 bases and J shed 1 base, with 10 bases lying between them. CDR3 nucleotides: TGTGCCAGCTCACCACCGGCACAGGGATCCTACGAGCAGTACTTC. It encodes CASSPPAQGSYEQYF.

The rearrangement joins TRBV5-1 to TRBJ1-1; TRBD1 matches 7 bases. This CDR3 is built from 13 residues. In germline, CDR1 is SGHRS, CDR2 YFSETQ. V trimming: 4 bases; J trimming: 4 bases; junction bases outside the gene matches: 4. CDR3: CASSGNRGTEAFF. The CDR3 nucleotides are TGCGCCAGCAGCGGAAACAGGGGCACTGAAGCTTTCTTT.

The CDR3 is CASSSLATLPLNEQFF. For the CDR3, the DNA is TGTGCCAGCAGTTCGCTAGCCACCCTTCCCCTGAATGAGCAGTTCTTC. V gene TRBV7-9 combines with J gene TRBJ2-1, with D possibly being TRBD2 (5 bases). Germline CDR1 and CDR2: SEHNR and FQNEAQ (reference sequence). This CDR3 contains 16 residues. The V end lost 6 bases, the J end lost 7 bases, and 22 bases lay between the germline ends.

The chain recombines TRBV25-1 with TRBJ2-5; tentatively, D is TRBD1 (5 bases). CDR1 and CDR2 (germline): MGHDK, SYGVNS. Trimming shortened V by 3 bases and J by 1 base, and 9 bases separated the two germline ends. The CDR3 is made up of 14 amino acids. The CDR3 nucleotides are TGTGCCAGCAGTGACCGGACAACCCAAGAGACCCAGTACTTC. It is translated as CASSDRTTQETQYF.

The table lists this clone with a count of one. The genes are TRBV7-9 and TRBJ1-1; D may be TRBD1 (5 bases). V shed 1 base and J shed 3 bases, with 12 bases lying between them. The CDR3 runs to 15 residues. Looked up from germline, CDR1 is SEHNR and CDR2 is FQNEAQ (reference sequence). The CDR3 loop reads CASSLESAGDTEAFF. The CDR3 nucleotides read TGTGCCAGCAGCTTAGAATCGGCGGGGGACACTGAAGCTTTCTTT.

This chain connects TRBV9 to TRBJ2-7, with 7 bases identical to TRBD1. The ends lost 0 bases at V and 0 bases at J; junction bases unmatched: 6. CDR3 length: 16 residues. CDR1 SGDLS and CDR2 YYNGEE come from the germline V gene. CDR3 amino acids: CASSVAPGTDSYEQYF. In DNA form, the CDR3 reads TGTGCCAGCAGCGTAGCTCCTGGGACAGACTCCTACGAGCAGTACTTC.

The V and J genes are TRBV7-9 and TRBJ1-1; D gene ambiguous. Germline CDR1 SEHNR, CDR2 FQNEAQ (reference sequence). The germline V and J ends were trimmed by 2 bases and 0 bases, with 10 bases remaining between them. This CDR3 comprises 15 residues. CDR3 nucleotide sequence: TGTGCCAGCAGCTTAATGGCGGCCATGAACACTGAAGCTTTCTTT. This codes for CASSLMAAMNTEAFF.

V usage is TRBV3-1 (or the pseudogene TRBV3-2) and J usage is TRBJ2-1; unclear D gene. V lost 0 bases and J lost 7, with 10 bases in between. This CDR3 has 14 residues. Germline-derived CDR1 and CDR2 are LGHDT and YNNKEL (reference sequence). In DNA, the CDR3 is TGTGCCAGCAGCCAAGATACTATCAGTAATGAGCAGTTCTTC. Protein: CASSQDTISNEQFF.

The CDR3 reads CASSLARGTQYF. DNA of the CDR3: TGTGCCAGCAGCTTGGCCAGGGGGACGCAGTATTTT. V gene TRBV5-4 combines with J gene TRBJ2-3; 7 bases match TRBD1. CDR1 is SGHNT and CDR2 is YYREEE in the germline V gene (reference sequence). The V and J ends lost 0 bases and 9 bases, in that order; junction bases with no gene match: 1. CDR3 length equals 12 residues.

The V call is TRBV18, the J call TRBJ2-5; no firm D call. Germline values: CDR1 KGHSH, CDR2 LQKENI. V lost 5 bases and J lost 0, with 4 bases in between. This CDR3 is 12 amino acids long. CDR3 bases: TGTGCCAGCTCATCGTACCAAGAGACCCAGTACTTC. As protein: CASSSYQETQYF.

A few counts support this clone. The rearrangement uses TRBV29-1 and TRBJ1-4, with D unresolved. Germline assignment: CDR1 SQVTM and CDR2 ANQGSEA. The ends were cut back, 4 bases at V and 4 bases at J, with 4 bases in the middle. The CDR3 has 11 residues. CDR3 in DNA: TGCAGCGTTGCAGTTAATGAAAAACTGTTTTTT. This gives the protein CSVAVNEKLFF.

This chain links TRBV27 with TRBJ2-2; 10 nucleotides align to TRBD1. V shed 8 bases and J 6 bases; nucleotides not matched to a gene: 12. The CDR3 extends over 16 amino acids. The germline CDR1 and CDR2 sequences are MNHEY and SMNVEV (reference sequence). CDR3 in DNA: TGTGCCAGCGGAAAGGACAGGGGGGATTGGGCCGGGGAGCTGTTTTTT. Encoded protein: CASGKDRGDWAGELFF.

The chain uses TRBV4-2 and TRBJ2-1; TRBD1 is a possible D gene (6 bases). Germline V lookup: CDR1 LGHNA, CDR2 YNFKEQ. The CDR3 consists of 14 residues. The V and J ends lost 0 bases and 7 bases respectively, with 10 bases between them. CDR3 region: CASSQDQRGNEQFF. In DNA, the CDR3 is TGTGCCAGCAGCCAAGATCAGAGGGGGAATGAGCAGTTCTTC.

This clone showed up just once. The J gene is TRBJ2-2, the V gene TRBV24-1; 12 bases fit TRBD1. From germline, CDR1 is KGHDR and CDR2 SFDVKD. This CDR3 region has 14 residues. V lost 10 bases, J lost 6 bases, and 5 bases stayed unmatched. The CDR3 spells CATRGTGGSGELFF. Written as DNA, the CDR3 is TGTGCCACGAGAGGGACAGGGGGCTCCGGGGAGCTGTTTTTT.